Listed below are T cell receptor beta chains from one sample, sequenced in a study of CXCR3-negative and CXCR3-positive naive CD8 T cells. TCRdb reprocessed the 5' RACE reads, with one entry per CDR3 protein and no DNA. Its clone listing holds tens of thousands of distinct CDR3 sequences. The sample was naive CXCR3+ CD8+ T cells from blood. Source of these receptors: a human donor in good health. Some clones in this sample may be carry-over from other donors' samples. Both conserved end residues are part of each CDR3.

TRBV12-3/TRBV12-4,TRBJ1-6,CASSLGAAPLHF
TRBV29-1,TRBJ2-7,CSVTDRVRSYEQYF
TRBV7-2,TRBJ2-7,CATPSSGRPSYEQYF
TRBV29-1,TRBJ2-5,CSVLGNLETQYF
TRBV6-2/TRBV6-3,TRBJ2-1,CASSMAGGPNEQFF
TRBV12-5,TRBJ2-1,CASGLGANEQFF
TRBV7-9,TRBJ2-1,CASRPQGAYNEQFF
TRBV14,TRBJ2-7,CASSQLTSYEQYF
TRBV5-1,TRBJ2-1,CASSLRLAGGNNEQFF
TRBV6-5,TRBJ2-2,CASSYGAGNTGELFF
TRBV4-2,TRBJ2-7,CASSHGTSSYEQYF
TRBV6-5,TRBJ2-1,CASSRGGTYNEQFF
TRBV25-1,TRBJ2-7,CASTPGSLYEQYF
TRBV27,TRBJ1-2,CASSATHRGTDGYTF
TRBV12-3/TRBV12-4,TRBJ2-1,CASTSGSEQFF
TRBV28,TRBJ2-5,CASSPPGQGETQYF
TRBV7-9,TRBJ2-7,CASSLAGYSGGGYEQYF
TRBV3-1,TRBJ2-3,CASSQDLGGRTDTQYF
TRBV6-2/TRBV6-3,TRBJ2-7,CAIEPGQGSYEQYF
TRBV19,TRBJ2-7,CASSIDTEGYEQYF
TRBV7-2,TRBJ2-3,CASSWSGGYSTDTKYF
TRBV7-9,TRBJ1-3,CASSLVAGGRGNTIYF